The 18 T cell receptor beta chains given below trace back to one sample, sequenced in a study of blood T cell repertoires in COVID-19. Some clones are missing from TCRdb's copy, which holds only in-frame ones; the method was immunoSEQ multiplex PCR. The table has 250,000 to 300,000 clones, approximately 85% seen once. Sequencing used peripheral blood. All receptors come from a woman in her 70s with acute or convalescent COVID-19.

The chain employs TRBV5-5 and TRBJ2-2, with TRBD2 identical over 7 bases. Losses at the gene ends were 3 bases for V and 3 bases for J; bases not matched to a gene: 5. The CDR3 consists of 15 residues. Germline V gene data show CDR1 as SGHKS and CDR2 as YYEKEE (reference sequence). The CDR3 coding sequence is TGTGCCAGCAGCTACTTAGCGGGCCACACCGGGGAGCTGTTTTTT. It encodes CASSYLAGHTGELFF.

This clone was observed once. The chain joins TRBV5-1 to TRBJ2-3; D is possibly TRBD1 (6 bases). Germline assignment: CDR1 SGHRS and CDR2 YFSETQ. The CDR3 contains 14 residues. V was shortened by 5 bases and J by 2 bases, with 12 bases between the two germline ends. The CDR3 spells CASRNTGNTDTQYF. CDR3 nucleotides: TGCGCCAGCAGAAACACAGGGAACACAGATACGCAGTATTTT.

The chain combines TRBV29-1 with TRBJ1-1; a weak D match, TRBD1 (5 bases). Per germline, CDR1 SQVTM and CDR2 ANQGSEA. This CDR3 is built from 12 residues. Trimming stripped 6 bases from V and 5 bases from J, with 13 bases between. The CDR3 DNA follows: TGCAGCGTCGCCGGGGCGGGGACTGAAGCTTTCTTT. Protein product: CSVAGAGTEAFF.

This chain links TRBV3-1 (or the pseudogene TRBV3-2) with TRBJ2-7, with D perhaps matching TRBD2 (6 bases). Trimming removed 4 bases from V and 8 bases from J, with 12 bases in between. This CDR3 has 12 residues. The germline gives CDR1 LGHDT, CDR2 YNNKEL (reference sequence). In DNA form, the CDR3 reads TGTGCCAGCAGCCCCGGCGGGGAGAAGCAGTACTTC. Encoded protein: CASSPGGEKQYF.

The chain uses TRBV12-3 or TRBV12-4 and TRBJ1-1; D not resolved. CDR3 length equals 12 residues. Trimming pared 3 bases from V and 5 bases from J, leaving 7 bases between. The CDR3, as DNA: TGTGCCAGCAGTTTTCGGCGGACTGAAGCTTTCTTT. This translates into CASSFRRTEAFF.

This chain joins TRBV28 and TRBJ2-2, with 9 bases identical to TRBD1. V lost 7 bases, J lost 6 bases, and 15 bases stayed unmatched. The CDR3 is 17 amino acids. Per germline, CDR1 MDHEN and CDR2 SYDVKM. The CDR3 is CASTLDRGSSWAGELFF. The CDR3 region has the DNA TGTGCCAGCACTCTGGACAGGGGTTCTTCTTGGGCCGGGGAGCTGTTTTTT.

The V and J genes are TRBV19 and TRBJ1-1, with D unresolved. Trimming took 5 bases from V and 1 from J, leaving 5 bases between them. The CDR3 runs to 12 residues. Germline CDR1 and CDR2: LNHDA and SQIVND (reference sequence). The CDR3 spells CASSPRNTEAFF. CDR3 in DNA: TGTGCCAGTAGTCCCAGGAACACTGAAGCTTTCTTT.

About this clone: This same CDR3 is encoded by further DNA sequences in the sample. V gene TRBV6-4 combines with J gene TRBJ2-3; D is undetermined. Germline V CDR1 and CDR2: MRHNA, SNTAGT. This CDR3 has 13 residues. Trimming stripped 3 bases from V and 1 base from J, with 5 bases between. Here the CDR3 reads CASSESGTDTQYF. CDR3 nucleotide sequence: TGTGCCAGCAGTGAGTCGGGCACAGATACGCAGTATTTT.

In DNA form, the CDR3 reads TGTGCCAGCTCAGTTACAGGGAACACTGAAGCTTTCTTT. Protein product: CASSVTGNTEAFF. V gene TRBV18 combines with J gene TRBJ1-1, with D perhaps matching TRBD1 (5 bases). This CDR3 has 13 residues. The V gene's germline CDR1 is KGHSH and CDR2 LQKENI. V lost 5 bases, J lost 1 base, and 8 bases lay in between.

V and J are TRBV12-3 or TRBV12-4 and TRBJ2-5, with TRBD2 matching over 8 bases. CDR3 length: 13 amino acids. With 4 bases clipped from V and 5 bases from J, the junction kept 3 bases outside the gene matches. The CDR3 loop is CASSWTSRETQYF. DNA of the CDR3: TGTGCCAGCAGTTGGACTAGCCGGGAGACCCAGTACTTC.

CDR3 amino acids: CASSLLYEQYF. In DNA form, the CDR3 reads TGTGCCAGCAGCTTACTCTACGAGCAGTACTTC. V gene TRBV7-2 combines with J gene TRBJ2-7; D unclear. This CDR3 spans 11 amino acids. V lost 2 bases to trimming and J lost 3 bases, with 2 bases between them. Germline V gives CDR1 SGHTA, CDR2 FQGNSA.

J is TRBJ2-2 and V is TRBV19, with TRBD1 matching over 10 bases. V was pared by 8 bases and J by 4 bases, with 4 bases of the junction left unmatched. Germline V CDR1 and CDR2: LNHDA, SQIVND (reference sequence). The CDR3 totals 14 residues. The CDR3 nucleotides are TGTGCCAGTCGGGACAGGGGTTCCACCGGGGAGCTGTTTTTT. This gives the protein CASRDRGSTGELFF.

This chain uses TRBV6-1 with TRBJ2-7; 13 bases match TRBD2. The J segment lost 3 bases and the V segment lost 3 bases, leaving 2 bases of the junction unmatched. Germline loops: CDR1 MNHNS, CDR2 SASEGT. This CDR3 comprises 15 residues. The CDR3 DNA reads TGTGCCAGCAGTGAGGGGACTAGCGGGGACTACGAGCAGTACTTC. Translation: CASSEGTSGDYEQYF.

This chain joins TRBV7-2 and TRBJ2-5; TRBD2 is a possible D gene (6 bases). Trimming stripped 4 bases from V and 3 bases from J, with 21 bases between. The V gene's germline CDR1 is SGHTA and CDR2 FQGNSA. The CDR3 covers 17 residues. The CDR3 region is CASSSDGERVGKETQYF. In nucleotides, the CDR3 is TGTGCCAGCAGCTCCGATGGTGAGCGGGTGGGAAAAGAGACCCAGTACTTC. The full variable domain, with the rest looked up from reference TRBV7-2 and TRBJ2-5, is GAGVSQSPSNKVTEKGKDVELRCDPISGHTALYWYRQSLGQGLEFLIYFQGNSAPDKSGLPSDRFSAERTGGSVSTLTIQRTQQEDSAVYLCASSSDGERVGKETQYFGPGTRLLVL.

This clone was recorded once. The CDR3 protein is CASSQAEKLFF. The CDR3 bases are TGTGCCAGCTCACAGGCCGAAAAACTGTTTTTT. The rearrangement joins TRBV19 to TRBJ1-4; a possible D gene is TRBD1 (5 bases). The CDR3 spans 11 residues. Germline values: CDR1 LNHDA, CDR2 SQIVND (reference sequence). V lost 9 bases to trimming and J lost 8 bases, with 10 bases between them. Full variable domain (missing parts from reference TRBV19 and TRBJ1-4): DGGITQSPKYLFRKEGQNVTLSCEQNLNHDAMYWYRQDPGQGLRLIYYSQIVNDFQKGDIAEGYSVSREKKESFPLTVTSAQKNPTAFYLCASSQAEKLFFGSGTQLSVL.

This clone was seen just once. The rearrangement links TRBV6-5 to TRBJ1-2, with TRBD1 as a possible D gene (5 bases). Trimming pared 7 bases from V and 8 bases from J, leaving 17 bases between. Germline CDR1 MNHEY, CDR2 SVGAGI. The CDR3 consists of 13 residues. The CDR3 sequence: CASIKSRDSGYTF. The CDR3 region has the DNA TGTGCCAGCATCAAATCCCGGGACTCCGGCTACACCTTC.

The V and J genes are TRBV7-8 and TRBJ2-1; 10 bases map to TRBD1. The trim removed 5 bases at V and 3 bases at J, leaving 1 base unmatched. This CDR3 is 14 amino acids long. Germline V gene lookup returns CDR1 SGHVS and CDR2 FQNEAQ. CDR3 in DNA: TGTGCCAGCAGCCGGGACAGGGGCTACAATGAGCAGTTCTTC. As protein: CASSRDRGYNEQFF.

The chain combines TRBV21-1 with TRBJ1-5; the DNA was not compared with TRBD1, the D call given in the table. TRBV21-1 is deemed a pseudogene. The CDR3 is 15 amino acids. The CDR3 sequence is CASSNSGRVGQPQHF. The CDR3 coding sequence is TGTGCCAGCAGCAACTCGGGCAGGGTCGGGCAGCCCCAGCATTTT.